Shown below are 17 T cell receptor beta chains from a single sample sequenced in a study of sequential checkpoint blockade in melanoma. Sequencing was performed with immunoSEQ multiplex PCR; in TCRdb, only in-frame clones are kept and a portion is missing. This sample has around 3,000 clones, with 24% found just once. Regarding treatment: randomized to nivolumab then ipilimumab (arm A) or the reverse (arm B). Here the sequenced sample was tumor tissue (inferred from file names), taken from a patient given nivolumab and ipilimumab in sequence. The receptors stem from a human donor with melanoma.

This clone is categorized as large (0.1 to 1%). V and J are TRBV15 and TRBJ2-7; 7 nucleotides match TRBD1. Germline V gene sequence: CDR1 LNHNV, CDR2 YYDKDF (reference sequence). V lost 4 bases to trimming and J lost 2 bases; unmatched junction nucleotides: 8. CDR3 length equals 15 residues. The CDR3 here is CATSTESDRPYEQYF. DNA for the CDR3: TGTGCCACCAGCACAGAATCGGACAGGCCCTACGAGCAGTACTTC.

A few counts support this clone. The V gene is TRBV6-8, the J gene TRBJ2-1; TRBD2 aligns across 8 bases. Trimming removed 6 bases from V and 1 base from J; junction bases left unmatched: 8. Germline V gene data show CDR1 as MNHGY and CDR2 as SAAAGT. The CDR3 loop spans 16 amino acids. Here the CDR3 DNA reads TGTGCCAGCAGAACTATAGCGGGGCAATCCTACAATGAGCAGTTCTTC. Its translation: CASRTIAGQSYNEQFF.

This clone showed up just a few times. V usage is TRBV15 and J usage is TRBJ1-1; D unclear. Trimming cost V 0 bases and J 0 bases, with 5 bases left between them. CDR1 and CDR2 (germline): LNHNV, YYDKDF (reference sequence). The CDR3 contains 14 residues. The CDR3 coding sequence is TGTGCCACCAGCAGAGAACCCATGAACACTGAAGCTTTCTTT. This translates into CATSREPMNTEAFF. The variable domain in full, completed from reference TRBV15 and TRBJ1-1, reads DAMVIQNPRYQVTQFGKPVTLSCSQTLNHNVMYWYQQKSSQAPKLLFHYYDKDFNNEADTPDNFQSRRPNTSFCFLDIRSPGLGDTAMYLCATSREPMNTEAFFGQGTRLTVV.

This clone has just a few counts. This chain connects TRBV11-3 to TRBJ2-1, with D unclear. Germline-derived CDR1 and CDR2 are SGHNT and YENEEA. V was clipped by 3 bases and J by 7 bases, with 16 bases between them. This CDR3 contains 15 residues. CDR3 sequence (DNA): TGTGCCAGCAGCTTCCACGACTGGGATAAGAATGAGCAGTTCTTC. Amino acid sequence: CASSFHDWDKNEQFF.

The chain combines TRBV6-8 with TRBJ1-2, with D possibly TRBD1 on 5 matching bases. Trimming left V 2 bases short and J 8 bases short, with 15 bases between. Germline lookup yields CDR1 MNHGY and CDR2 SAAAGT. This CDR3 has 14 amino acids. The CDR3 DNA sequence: TGTGCCAGCAGTTACGGCAGGGTCGCGAGGGGCTACACCTTC. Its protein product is CASSYGRVARGYTF.

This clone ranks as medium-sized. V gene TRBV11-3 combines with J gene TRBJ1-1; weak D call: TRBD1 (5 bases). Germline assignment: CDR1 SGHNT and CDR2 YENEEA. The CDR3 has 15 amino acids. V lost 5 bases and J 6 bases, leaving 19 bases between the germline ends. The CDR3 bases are TGTGCCAGCAGCCCCGTTATGGGGGGTCGGGCTGAAGCTTTCTTT. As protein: CASSPVMGGRAEAFF.

CDR3 residues: CAWSPPDRTNYGYTF. Written as DNA, the CDR3 is TGTGCCTGGAGTCCCCCGGACCGAACTAACTATGGCTACACCTTC. The chain couples TRBV30 to TRBJ1-2; D unclear. The CDR3 extends over 15 amino acids. The germline CDR1 and CDR2 sequences are GTSNPN and SVGIG (reference sequence). Trimming removed 2 bases at V and 0 bases at J, with 13 bases between.

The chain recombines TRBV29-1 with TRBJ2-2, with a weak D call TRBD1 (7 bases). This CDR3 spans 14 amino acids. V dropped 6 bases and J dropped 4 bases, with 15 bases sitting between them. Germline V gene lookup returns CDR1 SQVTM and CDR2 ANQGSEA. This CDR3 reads CSVGQVGGTGELFF. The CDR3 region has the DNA TGCAGCGTCGGACAGGTGGGAGGCACCGGGGAGCTGTTTTTT.

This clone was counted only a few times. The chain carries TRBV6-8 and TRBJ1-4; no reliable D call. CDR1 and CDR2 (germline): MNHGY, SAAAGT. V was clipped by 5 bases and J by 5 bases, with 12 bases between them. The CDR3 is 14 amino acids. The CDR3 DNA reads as TGTGCCAGCAGTAAACAGAACCCCAATGAAAAACTGTTTTTT. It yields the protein CASSKQNPNEKLFF.

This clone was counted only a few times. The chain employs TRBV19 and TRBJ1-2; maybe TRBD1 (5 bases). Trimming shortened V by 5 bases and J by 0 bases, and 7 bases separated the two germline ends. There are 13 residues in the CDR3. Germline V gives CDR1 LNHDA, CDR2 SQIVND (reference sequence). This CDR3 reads CASSPTANYGYTF. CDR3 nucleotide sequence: TGTGCCAGTAGTCCGACAGCTAACTATGGCTACACCTTC.

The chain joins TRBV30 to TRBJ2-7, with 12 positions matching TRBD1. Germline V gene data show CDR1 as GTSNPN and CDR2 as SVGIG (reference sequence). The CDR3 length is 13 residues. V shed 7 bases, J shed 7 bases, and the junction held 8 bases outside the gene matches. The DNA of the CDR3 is TGTGCCTTTGCCGGGACAGGGGGCAGTGAGCAGTACTTC. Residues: CAFAGTGGSEQYF.

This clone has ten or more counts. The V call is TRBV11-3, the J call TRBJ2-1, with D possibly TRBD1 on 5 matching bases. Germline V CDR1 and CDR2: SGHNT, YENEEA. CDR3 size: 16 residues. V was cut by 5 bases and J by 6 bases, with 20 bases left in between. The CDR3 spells CASSVSLGAITNEQFF. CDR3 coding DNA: TGTGCCAGCAGCGTCTCCCTTGGGGCTATAACCAATGAGCAGTTCTTC. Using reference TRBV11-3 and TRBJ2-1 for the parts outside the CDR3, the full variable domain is EAGVVQSPRYKIIEKKQPVAFWCNPISGHNTLYWYLQNLGQGPELLIRYENEEAVDDSQLPKDRFSAERLKGVDSTLKIQPAELGDSAVYLCASSVSLGAITNEQFFGPGTRLTVL.

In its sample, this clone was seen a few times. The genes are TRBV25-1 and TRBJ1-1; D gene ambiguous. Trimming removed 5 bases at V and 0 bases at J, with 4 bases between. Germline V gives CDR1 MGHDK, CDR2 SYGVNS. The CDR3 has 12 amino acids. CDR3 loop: CASSTLNTEAFF. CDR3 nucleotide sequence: TGTGCCAGCAGTACACTGAACACTGAAGCTTTCTTT.

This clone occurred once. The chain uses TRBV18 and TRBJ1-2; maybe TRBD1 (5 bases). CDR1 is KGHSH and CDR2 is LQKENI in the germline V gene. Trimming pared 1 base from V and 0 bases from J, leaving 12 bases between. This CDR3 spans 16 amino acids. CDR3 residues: CASSPQVAGSNYGYTF. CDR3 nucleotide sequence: TGTGCCAGCTCACCACAGGTGGCAGGGTCTAACTATGGCTACACCTTC.

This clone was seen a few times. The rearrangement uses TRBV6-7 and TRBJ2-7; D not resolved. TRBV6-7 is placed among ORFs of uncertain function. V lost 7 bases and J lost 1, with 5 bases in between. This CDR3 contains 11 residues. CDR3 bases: TGTGCCAGCACCCAGTCCTACGAGCAGTACTTC. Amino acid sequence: CASTQSYEQYF.

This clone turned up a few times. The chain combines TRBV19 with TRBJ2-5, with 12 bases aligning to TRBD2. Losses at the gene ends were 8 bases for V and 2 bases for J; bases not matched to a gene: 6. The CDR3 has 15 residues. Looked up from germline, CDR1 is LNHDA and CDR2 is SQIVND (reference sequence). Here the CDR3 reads CASGSLAGGQETQYF. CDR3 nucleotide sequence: TGTGCCAGTGGATCACTAGCGGGGGGACAAGAGACCCAGTACTTC.

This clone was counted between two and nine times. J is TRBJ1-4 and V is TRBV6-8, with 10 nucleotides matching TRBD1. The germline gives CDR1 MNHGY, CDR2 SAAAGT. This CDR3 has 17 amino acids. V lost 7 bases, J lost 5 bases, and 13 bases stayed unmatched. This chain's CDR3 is CASKSRDRGSWNEKLFF. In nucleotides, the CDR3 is TGTGCCAGCAAAAGCCGGGACAGGGGAAGTTGGAATGAAAAACTGTTTTTT.